This T cell receptor (beta chain) came from a study of response to subunit inactivated influenza vaccine (dated by TCRdb to 2017 to 2018). Regarding the complete study: The study used deep quantitative T cell receptor repertoire profiling to track responses to a trivalent subunit inactivated influenza vaccine.

Here V drops 3 bases and J drops 0 bases, and the junction holds 5 bases not matched to any gene. The CDR3 goes from the cysteine to the phenylalanine over 16 residues. CDR3 DNA only is kept here, 48 bases in frame from base 1. Library preparation used RT-PCR. Instrument on record: Illumina HiSeq 2500. The public reads were reprocessed in TCRdb via fastp at Q25 and MiXCR, keeping in-frame beta chains. Rows are unified per CDR3 protein, each entry keeping the most common DNA and genes. The sample includes more than 550,000 distinct CDR3 sequences, with 12% observed a single time. Together, the top ten hold 9.5% to 13% of the sample. The paper's findings and limits, for the study overall: The authors proposed that each seasonal influenza vaccination may bring in only a limited number of new T cells.

The table lists this clonotype with a few counts. Its recognized antigen is unknown. The input lacks base qualities; no much larger clone sits a single base away. The rearranged chain carries TRBV12-3 or TRBV12-4 and TRBJ2-3; 8 nucleotides in the junction match TRBD2. The clonotype originates from a man aged 45-60 years who received an inactivated influenza vaccine. Donor details come from another sample of the same person, matched by shared clones. Specimen: PBMCs from blood, collected on the day of vaccination. The nucleotide sequence reads TGTGCCAGCAGTTTGGACTTAGCGGGAAGCACAGATACGCAGTATTTT. The translation is CASSLDLAGSTDTQYF.